The 11 T cell receptor beta chains reported below all come from one sample, sequenced in a study of blood T cell repertoires in COVID-19. The method was immunoSEQ multiplex PCR; TCRdb's version includes in-frame clones alone and lacks a portion of them. The repertoire holds around 200,000 clones, with about 85% as singletons. Input material: PBMCs or T cells enriched from blood (not recorded which). These TCRs come from a woman in her 30s who had recovered from COVID-19.

This chain connects TRBV7-9 to TRBJ1-5; unclear D gene. The CDR3 spans 12 residues. Trimming took 2 bases from V and 11 from J, leaving 10 bases between them. Germline CDR1 reads SEHNR; CDR2 reads FQNEAQ (reference sequence). The CDR3 spells CASSLRGRAQHF. The CDR3 bases are TGTGCCAGCAGCTTACGAGGGAGGGCCCAGCATTTT.

CDR3 sequence: CASRSVYPTYEQYF. In nucleotides, the CDR3 is TGTGCCAGCAGAAGCGTTTACCCCACCTACGAGCAGTACTTC. The rearrangement joins TRBV12-1 to TRBJ2-7; TRBD2 is the table's D call, not checked against the DNA. TRBV12-1 is a listed pseudogene. This CDR3 is 14 amino acids long.

The genes are TRBV10-3 and TRBJ2-7, with 9 bases matching TRBD2. This CDR3 comprises 19 residues. CDR1 and CDR2 from the germline V gene are ENHRY and SYGVKD. Trimming removed 0 bases from V and 3 bases from J; junction bases left unmatched: 15. The CDR3 reads CAISESWLGERGAVYEQYF. In nucleotides, the CDR3 is TGTGCCATCAGTGAGTCGTGGTTGGGGGAGCGGGGGGCAGTCTACGAGCAGTACTTC.

This chain links TRBV5-4 with TRBJ2-3; 7 bases are a match to TRBD1. Germline assignment: CDR1 SGHNT and CDR2 YYREEE (reference sequence). The CDR3 consists of 16 residues. V was clipped by 0 bases and J by 2 bases; unmatched bases: 6. The CDR3 DNA is TGTGCCAGCAGCTTGGTGGGACAGATTAACACAGATACGCAGTATTTT. Its protein is CASSLVGQINTDTQYF.

The chain employs TRBV7-9 and TRBJ2-5, with D tentatively TRBD2 (7 bases). Germline V gene sequence: CDR1 SEHNR, CDR2 FQNEAQ (reference sequence). The CDR3 sequence is 14 residues long. V was clipped by 5 bases and J by 4 bases, with 14 bases between them. For the CDR3, the DNA is TGTGCCAGCAGCAAGGGGGGGGCTGGAGAGACCCAGTACTTC. Protein: CASSKGGAGETQYF. Full variable domain (remainder filled in from reference TRBV7-9 and TRBJ2-5): DTGVSQNPRHKITKRGQNVTFRCDPISEHNRLYWYRQTLGQGPEFLTYFQNEAQLEKSRLLSDRFSAERPKGSFSTLEIQRTEQGDSAMYLCASSKGGAGETQYFGPGTRLLVL.

This clone was found once. This chain links TRBV3-1 (or the pseudogene TRBV3-2) with TRBJ2-1; TRBD1 might be the D (5 bases). The CDR3 runs 14 residues. V lost 1 base and J lost 4, with 8 bases in between. Germline assignment: CDR1 LGHDT and CDR2 YNNKEL (reference sequence). The CDR3 sequence is CASSQGQTYNEQFF. CDR3 sequence (DNA): TGTGCCAGCAGCCAAGGACAGACATACAATGAGCAGTTCTTC.

This clone appeared a few times. The V gene is TRBV11-3, the J gene TRBJ1-1, with D perhaps TRBD1 (6 bases). The germline V and J ends were trimmed by 5 bases and 3 bases, with 10 bases remaining between them. Germline CDR1 reads SGHNT; CDR2 reads YENEEA. CDR3 length: 13 residues. The DNA of the CDR3 is TGTGCCAGCAGCCGAGGGGGAGACACTGAAGCTTTCTTT. This codes for CASSRGGDTEAFF.

The chain joins TRBV19 to TRBJ2-5; TRBD2 agrees at 9 bases. The CDR3 loop spans 15 amino acids. Germline CDR1 is LNHDA and CDR2 is SQIVND (reference sequence). With V trimmed by 6 bases and J by 0 bases, 5 bases remained unmatched. The CDR3 region has the DNA TGTGCCAGTAGAGCGGGGGGTTGGTACCAAGAGACCCAGTACTTC. This encodes CASRAGGWYQETQYF.

The chain uses TRBV29-1 and TRBJ1-2, with D possibly matching TRBD1 (5 bases). The germline V gene encodes CDR1 SQVTM and CDR2 ANQGSEA. V was trimmed by 4 bases and J by 6 bases, leaving 12 bases between them. The length of the CDR3 is 12 residues. The CDR3 sequence: CSVVSGRDGYTF. The CDR3 nucleotides are TGCAGCGTTGTATCAGGCAGGGATGGCTACACCTTC.

The rearrangement links TRBV4-1 to TRBJ1-6; TRBD1 is a possible D gene (6 bases). The germline gives CDR1 MGHRA, CDR2 YSYEKL. The CDR3 is 18 amino acids. V was clipped by 0 bases and J by 3 bases, with 15 bases between them. CDR3: CASSQDPGAVLYNSPLHF. DNA of the CDR3: TGCGCCAGCAGCCAAGATCCAGGGGCCGTACTCTATAATTCACCCCTCCACTTT.

CDR3 DNA sequence: TGCGCCAGTGCTACCCGGTCGGAGCCCCAGCATTTT. Protein sequence: CASATRSEPQHF. The V gene is TRBV10-2, the J gene TRBJ1-5; no firm D call. The CDR3 is 12 residues long. Trimming pared 9 bases from V and 8 bases from J, leaving 14 bases between. Germline V gene sequence: CDR1 WSHSY, CDR2 SAAADI.